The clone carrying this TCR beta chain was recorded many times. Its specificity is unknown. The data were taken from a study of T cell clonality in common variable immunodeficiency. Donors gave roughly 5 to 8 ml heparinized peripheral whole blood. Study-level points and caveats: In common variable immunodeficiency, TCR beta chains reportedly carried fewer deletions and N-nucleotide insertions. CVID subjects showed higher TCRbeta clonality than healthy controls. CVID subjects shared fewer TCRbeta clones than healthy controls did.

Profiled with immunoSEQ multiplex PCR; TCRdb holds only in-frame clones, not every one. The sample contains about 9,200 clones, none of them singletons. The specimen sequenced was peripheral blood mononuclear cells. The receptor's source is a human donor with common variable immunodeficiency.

CDR3 in amino acids: CASSFAGTVIQETQYF. Partial CDR3 DNA: TGTGCCAGCAGTTTTGCCGGGACAGTTATCCAAGAGACC. The chain employs TRBV13 and TRBJ2-5; 7 nucleotides line up with TRBD1. The read finishes 3 residues shy of the CDR3 end, and the germline J gene is used to complete it. Germline lookup yields CDR1 PRHDT and CDR2 FYEKMQ (reference sequence). This CDR3 spans 16 amino acids. V lost 6 bases, J lost 1 base, and 11 bases stayed unmatched.